Below, 5 T cell receptor beta chains from the same sample are listed, as sequenced in a study of cytomegalovirus exposure and HLA in healthy donors. Clones were sequenced by immunoSEQ multiplex PCR, and TCRdb holds only the in-frame ones, with some missing. Found here are around 250,000 clones, around 89% of them singletons; the top ten hold 0.35% to 0.45%. The sample taken for sequencing was PBMCs. Receptor source: a woman aged 18-29 years in good health and CMV-seronegative.

The CDR3 here is CASSTTVPTGELFF. The CDR3 region has the DNA TGTGCCAGCAGCACGACAGTCCCCACCGGGGAGCTGTTTTTT. The genes are TRBV7-2 and TRBJ2-2; TRBD1 is a possible D gene (5 bases). Germline V gene sequence: CDR1 SGHTA, CDR2 FQGNSA. The CDR3 consists of 14 residues. V gave up 5 bases and J gave up 4 bases, with 11 bases separating them. The entire variable domain, with the rest obtained from reference TRBV7-2 and TRBJ2-2, is as follows: GAGVSQSPSNKVTEKGKDVELRCDPISGHTALYWYRQSLGQGLEFLIYFQGNSAPDKSGLPSDRFSAERTGGSVSTLTIQRTQQEDSAVYLCASSTTVPTGELFFGEGSRLTVL.

V gene TRBV28 combines with J gene TRBJ1-6, with TRBD1 as a possible D gene (6 bases). The CDR3 is 14 amino acids. V lost 6 bases, J lost 9 bases, and 15 bases lay in between. Germline V gene lookup returns CDR1 MDHEN and CDR2 SYDVKM. In DNA form, the CDR3 reads TGTGCCAGCAGCTTCGGACAGAGTGGTTCACCCCTCCACTTT. Residues: CASSFGQSGSPLHF.

This clone was seen just once. The CDR3 is CASSVAGDTIYF. The CDR3 DNA follows: TGTGCCAGCAGCGTAGCAGGGGACACCATATATTTT. This chain joins TRBV9 and TRBJ1-3; D possibly corresponds to TRBD1 (6 bases). The germline gives CDR1 SGDLS, CDR2 YYNGEE. Trimming left V 0 bases short and J 8 bases short, with 6 bases between. This CDR3 has 12 residues.

V is TRBV28 and J is TRBJ1-5; D is unclear. Trimming took 4 bases from V and 4 from J, leaving 14 bases between them. CDR1 is MDHEN and CDR2 is SYDVKM in the germline V gene. CDR3 length: 15 residues. This chain's CDR3 is CASSYPGRLNQPQHF. The CDR3 nucleotides read TGTGCCAGCAGTTACCCGGGGAGGCTTAATCAGCCCCAGCATTTT.

The chain recombines TRBV7-9 with TRBJ2-1, with D unresolved. V lost 4 bases, J lost 8 bases, and 15 bases lay in between. Germline V gene sequence: CDR1 SEHNR, CDR2 FQNEAQ (reference sequence). CDR3 size: 14 residues. The CDR3 sequence is CASSSTVLLYEQFF. The CDR3 DNA is TGTGCCAGCAGCTCGACTGTCCTGTTGTATGAGCAGTTCTTC.